This passage covers 3 T cell receptor beta chains from one sample sequenced in a study of T cell responses to AZD1222 COVID-19 vaccine. Profiled with immunoSEQ multiplex PCR; TCRdb holds only in-frame clones, not every one. Of approximately 84,000 clones listed, approximately 90% are singletons. The sample in question was peripheral blood, obtained on day 0 of AZD1222 vaccination. The receptor source for this set is an adult in good health.

V usage is TRBV6-5 and J usage is TRBJ1-1; tentative D call: TRBD1 (5 bases). The V and J ends lost 4 bases and 4 bases respectively, with 7 bases between them. This CDR3 spans 12 amino acids. The germline V gene has CDR1 MNHEY and CDR2 SVGAGI. The CDR3 DNA is TGTGCCAGCAGTTCCGGGGGCACTGAAGCTTTCTTT. It is translated as CASSSGGTEAFF.

The rearrangement joins TRBV7-9 to TRBJ2-1, with 8 bases fitting TRBD2. The J segment lost 8 bases and the V segment lost 5 bases, leaving 2 bases of the junction unmatched. CDR3 size: 12 residues. Germline lookup yields CDR1 SEHNR and CDR2 FQNEAQ (reference sequence). The DNA of the CDR3 is TGTGCCAGCAGCCGACTAGCGCATGAGCAGTTCTTC. Translating gives CASSRLAHEQFF.

The J gene is TRBJ2-1, the V gene TRBV5-6; unclear D gene. Germline V lookup: CDR1 SGHDT, CDR2 YYEEEE. This CDR3 has 17 residues. V was trimmed by 4 bases and J by 0 bases, leaving 17 bases between them. The CDR3 reads CASSPRWVAVSYNEQFF. CDR3 in DNA: TGTGCCAGCAGCCCCCGGTGGGTGGCGGTCTCCTACAATGAGCAGTTCTTC. Looking up the rest from reference TRBV5-6 and TRBJ2-1 gives the full variable domain: DAGVTQSPTHLIKTRGQQVTLRCSPKSGHDTVSWYQQALGQGPQFIFQYYEEEERQRGNFPDRFSGHQFPNYSSELNVNALLLGDSALYLCASSPRWVAVSYNEQFFGPGTRLTVL.